This T cell receptor beta chain emerged from a study of tumour-infiltrating T cells in Burkitt lymphoma. Profiling relied on immunoSEQ multiplex PCR, and the TCRdb table lists in-frame clones only, not all of them. Of around 48,000 clones listed, less than 35% are singletons. Germline lookup yields CDR1 SGHTA and CDR2 FQGNSA. This CDR3 region has 15 residues. Unmatched junction bases numbered 6, after V lost 1 base and J lost 3 bases. Material: tumor tissue. This clonotype was sampled from a human donor with Burkitt lymphoma. The chain is built from TRBV7-2 and TRBJ2-7, with 7 positions matching TRBD1. CDR3 region: CASSLGGTANYEQYF. CDR3 bases: TGTGCCAGCAGCTTAGGAGGGACAGCAAACTACGAGCAGTACTTC.